This entry concerns a single TCR beta chain. Trimming cost V 8 bases and J 8 bases, with 12 bases left between them. The CDR3 runs 11 residues. Germline V gene data show CDR1 as SNHLY and CDR2 as FYNNEI. This table comes from immunoSEQ multiplex PCR, and its TCRdb copy is limited to in-frame clones, with some not included. Of 200,000 or so clones in the sample, 86% were seen once. The data are from a study of blood T cell repertoires in COVID-19. Sequenced: PBMCs or T cells enriched from blood (not recorded which). This sequence originates from a woman between 40 and 55 years old with acute COVID-19. The gene calls are TRBV2 and TRBJ1-2; tentative D call: TRBD1 (6 bases). CDR3 nucleotides: TGTGCCAGCGGGGGTGGGGGCGGCTACACCTTC. Protein product: CASGGGGGYTF.